A single T cell receptor (beta chain) is shown here with its context. This specimen comes from a study of blood T cell repertoires in COVID-19. Assay used: immunoSEQ multiplex PCR; TCRdb lists only in-frame clones, some missing. The table records a few hundred thousand clones, 75% to 90% of them present only once. Two negative PCRs, clearance, or symptom resolution were required of recovered Cohort 3 donors. The sequenced sample consisted of PBMCs or T cells enriched from blood (not recorded which). The sequence was obtained from a man in his thirties or forties who had recovered from COVID-19.

The CDR3 DNA sequence: TGTGCCAGCTCACGAAGAGGGACAGGGACGATCACCTTC. Encoded protein: CASSRRGTGTITF. The chain links TRBV18 to TRBJ1-2, with 9 bases fitting TRBD1. CDR1 and CDR2 (germline): KGHSH, LQKENI. This CDR3 comprises 13 residues. The V and J ends lost 4 bases and 13 bases, in that order; junction bases with no gene match: 10.